In this sample, the clone carrying this T cell receptor beta chain turned up a few times. This entry belongs to a study of identical twins. Unique molecular identifiers were in the cDNA, with template-switch universal primer binding. A single record per CDR3 protein comes from TCRdb applying MiXCR to the 5' RACE reads. The table records 690,000 or so distinct CDR3 sequences, 8% to 9% of them present only once. V lost 5 bases and J lost 0, with 14 bases in between. The germline V gene encodes CDR1 MNHEY and CDR2 SVGEGT. The CDR3 runs 15 residues. This same sample was also taken into another study, of yellow fever vaccine responses in identical twins. That source reports: In identical twins, vaccine T cell responses appeared partly shared and partly individual.

The sequence was collected from a woman aged 18-29 years in good health. The sequenced material came from PBMCs. The rearrangement links TRBV6-2 or TRBV6-3 to TRBJ2-7; the D gene is possibly TRBD1 (6 bases). CDR3 residues: CASSHEDSFSYEQYF. The CDR3 bases are TGTGCCAGCAGTCACGAGGACAGCTTCTCCTACGAGCAGTACTTC.